The 8 T cell receptor beta chains below were found in one sample sequenced in a study of blood T cell repertoires in COVID-19 (dated by TCRdb to 2019 to 2021). Receptors were amplified or captured by the immunoSEQ multiplex PCR assay. TCRdb's version of the immuneACCESS table is confined to in-frame rearrangements and falls short of the full clone set. An unresolved V gene accounts for under half of the shortfall where checked; the remainder is of unknown origin. The table for this sample lists some 200,000 clones; approximately 81% of them were counted only once. About 14% of the sample rests with the top ten. Sequenced input: peripheral blood. The receptors were sampled from a woman between 70 and 85 years old with COVID-19, enrolled during active disease.

CDR3 coding DNA: TGTGCCAGCCTCACTGGCAGGGAAATAGGAGAGCAGTACTTC. The encoded protein is CASLTGREIGEQYF. The chain combines TRBV28 with TRBJ2-7; tentative D call: TRBD1 (5 bases). The CDR3 contains 14 residues. The germline V gene has CDR1 MDHEN and CDR2 SYDVKM. The V and J ends lost 8 bases and 7 bases respectively, with 21 bases between them. Variable domain in full (rest from reference TRBV28 and TRBJ2-7): DVKVTQSSRYLVKRTGEKVFLECVQDMDHENMFWYRQDPGLGLRLIYFSYDVKMKEKGDIPEGYSVSREKKERFSLILESASTNQTSMYLCASLTGREIGEQYFGPGTRLTVT.

This clone was recorded only once. V usage is TRBV19 and J usage is TRBJ2-1; tentative D call: TRBD2 (6 bases). The length of the CDR3 is 15 residues. Between the trimmed V and J ends, which lost 3 bases and 4 bases, there was a span of 13 bases. Germline CDR1 reads LNHDA; CDR2 reads SQIVND (reference sequence). CDR3 bases: TGTGCCAGTAGTATCGGAGGGGCTACTTACAATGAGCAGTTCTTC. Protein: CASSIGGATYNEQFF. Based on the CDR3 plus reference TRBV19 and TRBJ2-1, the full variable domain is DGGITQSPKYLFRKEGQNVTLSCEQNLNHDAMYWYRQDPGQGLRLIYYSQIVNDFQKGDIAEGYSVSREKKESFPLTVTSAQKNPTAFYLCASSIGGATYNEQFFGPGTRLTVL.

The chain uses TRBV15 and TRBJ2-1; TRBD2 aligns across 12 bases. The V gene's germline CDR1 is LNHNV and CDR2 YYDKDF (reference sequence). Trimming took 1 base from V and 8 from J; bases not matched to a gene: 12. The CDR3 is 18 amino acids. CDR3 bases: TGTGCCACCAGCAGAGCTTCGGGGCTAGCGGGAGGGCCCTATGAGCAGTTCTTC. Protein: CATSRASGLAGGPYEQFF.

The chain uses TRBV28 and TRBJ1-2; 10 positions match TRBD1. CDR3 length: 14 residues. The V segment lost 0 bases and the J segment 7 bases; nucleotides outside the gene matches: 2. Germline CDR1 and CDR2: MDHEN and SYDVKM. DNA of the CDR3: TGTGCCAGCAGTTTATGGGGACAGGGGTTTGGCTACACCTTC. Translating gives CASSLWGQGFGYTF.

This clone was recorded only once. The CDR3, as DNA: TGTGCCAGCAGCTTAGGACCGGGGGCCGGGGAGCTGTTTTTT. Translating it yields CASSLGPGAGELFF. J is TRBJ2-2 and V is TRBV7-2; D possibly corresponds to TRBD2 (6 bases). This CDR3 contains 14 residues. V lost 1 base to trimming and J lost 6 bases, with 9 bases between them. CDR1 SGHTA and CDR2 FQGNSA come from the germline V gene.

The chain is built from TRBV7-9 and TRBJ1-5; D ambiguous. The V end lost 5 bases, the J end lost 6 bases, and 11 bases lay between the germline ends. The CDR3 has 13 amino acids. CDR1 SEHNR and CDR2 FQNEAQ come from the germline V gene (reference sequence). CDR3 loop: CASSPRGGQPQHF. CDR3 DNA: TGTGCCAGCAGCCCCCGAGGCGGTCAGCCCCAGCATTTT. The full variable domain, its missing parts supplied by reference TRBV7-9 and TRBJ1-5, is DTGVSQNPRHKITKRGQNVTFRCDPISEHNRLYWYRQTLGQGPEFLTYFQNEAQLEKSRLLSDRFSAERPKGSFSTLEIQRTEQGDSAMYLCASSPRGGQPQHFGDGTRLSIL.

The chain joins TRBV9 to TRBJ1-1; 8 nucleotides match TRBD1. From germline, CDR1 is SGDLS and CDR2 YYNGEE. J lost 1 base, V lost 6 bases, and 8 bases had no gene match. CDR3 length equals 15 residues. CDR3 region: CASTLYGTGNTEAFF. Written as DNA, the CDR3 is TGTGCCAGCACCCTCTACGGGACAGGGAACACTGAAGCTTTCTTT.

This clone was counted between two and nine times. The chain uses TRBV14 and TRBJ2-3, with D possibly matching TRBD1 (5 bases). V was cut by 3 bases and J by 0 bases, with 10 bases left in between. In germline, CDR1 is SGHDN, CDR2 FVKESK. The CDR3 length is 15 residues. In DNA form, the CDR3 reads TGTGCCAGCAGCCACCCAGGGCCAAGCACAGATACGCAGTATTTT. Protein sequence: CASSHPGPSTDTQYF. Full variable domain (rest looked up from reference TRBV14 and TRBJ2-3): EAGVTQFPSHSVIEKGQTVTLRCDPISGHDNLYWYRRVMGKEIKFLLHFVKESKQDESGMPNNRFLAERTGGTYSTLKVQPAELEDSGVYFCASSHPGPSTDTQYFGPGTRLTVL.